This TCR beta chain was recovered during a study of somatic mutations in T cells in chronic GVHD (dated by TCRdb to 2020 to 2022). For sorting, cells were stained with anti-CD3, anti-CD4, anti-CD8 and a Vbeta20 antibody from the IOTest Beta Mark kit and sorted on a FACSAria III to a purity above 99%. Mononuclear cells were isolated by Ficoll-Paque PLUS density gradient centrifugation from peripheral blood that had been collected in sodium heparin tubes. CD4+ Vbeta20+, CD4+ Vbeta20-, and CD8+ T cell fractions were FACS-sorted before TCRbeta deep sequencing. Isolated genomic DNA was used for TCRbeta deep sequencing. TCRbeta CDR3 sequencing and initial data processing were performed with the immunoSEQ assay as a commercial service. The paper's processing steps were these. Reads were demultiplexed, adapter and primer sequences were removed, similar clones were merged by frequency-ratio clustering, and V, D, J genes were annotated with IMGT. The clones in this table, taken by TCRdb from immuneACCESS, are in-frame only. Not every clone is retained; where verified, under half of the shortfall comes from an unresolved V gene, and the cause of the rest is unknown. The V and J calls and the clone size are those of that table, but D and trimming were determined from the DNA. The sample yields 800 or so clones; about four fifths were counted once. The ten largest clones take up over 60% of the sample.

Points on this clone: The antigen it recognizes is unknown. The sample holds no much larger clone one base away, and base qualities are not on file.

The CDR3 numbers 15 residues from cysteine through phenylalanine. Solely the CDR3 DNA is kept, with 45 bases framed from the first base. Trimmed from V: 5 bases; trimmed from J: 1 base; junction bases lacking a gene match: 5. The germline V gene (reference sequence) yields GTSNPN for CDR1 and SVGIG for CDR2. The sequencing sample was made of Vbeta20-positive CD4+ T cells from blood. The cell subset or site label corresponds to: CD4+ T cells sorted for TCR Vbeta20 (TRBV30-01) positivity by flow cytometry. The TCR sequence derives from a male patient aged 45-60 years with chronic graft-versus-host disease. After a transplant, some T cells may be of graft donor origin. The chain was built from TRBV30 and TRBJ1-3; TRBD1 agrees with 10 junctional bases. The DNA sequence follows: TGTGCCTGGTTTGGGGGACAGGGGTCTGGAAACACCATATATTTT. It translates as CAWFGGQGSGNTIYF. This CDR3, with the reference TRBV30 and TRBJ1-3 proteins standing in past its ends, gives the full variable domain SQTIHQWPATLVQPVGSPLSLECTVEGTSNPNLYWYRQAAGRGLQLLFYSVGIGQISSEVPQNLSASRPQDRQFILSSKKLLLSDSGFYLCAWFGGQGSGNTIYFGEGSWLTVV.